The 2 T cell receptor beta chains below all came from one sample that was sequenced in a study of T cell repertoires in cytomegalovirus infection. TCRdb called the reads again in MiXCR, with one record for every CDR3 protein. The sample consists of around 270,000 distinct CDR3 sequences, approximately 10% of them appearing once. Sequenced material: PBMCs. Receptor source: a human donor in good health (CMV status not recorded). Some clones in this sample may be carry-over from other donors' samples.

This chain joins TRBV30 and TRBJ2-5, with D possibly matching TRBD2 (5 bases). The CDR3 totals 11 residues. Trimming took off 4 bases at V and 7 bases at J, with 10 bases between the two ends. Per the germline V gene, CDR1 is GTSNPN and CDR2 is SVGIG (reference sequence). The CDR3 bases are TGTGCCTGGAATCTAGGAGGGACCCAGTACTTC. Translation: CAWNLGGTQYF.

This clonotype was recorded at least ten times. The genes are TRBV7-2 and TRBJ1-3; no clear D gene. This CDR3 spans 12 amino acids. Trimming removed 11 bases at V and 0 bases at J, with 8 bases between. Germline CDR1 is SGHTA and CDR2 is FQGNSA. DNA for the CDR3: TGTGCCGCCGCCCCCTCTGGAAACACCATATATTTT. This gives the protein CAAAPSGNTIYF.